The next 23 T cell receptor beta chains were all read from a single sample in a study of blood T cell repertoires in COVID-19. The method was immunoSEQ multiplex PCR; TCRdb's version includes in-frame clones alone and lacks a portion of them. The sample records approximately 91,000 clones, more than 60% being singletons. Source material: peripheral blood. These receptors were taken from a man aged 65-85 years with acute or convalescent COVID-19.

CDR3 protein: CASSSKDRVETQYF. The CDR3 DNA sequence: TGTGCCAGCAGCTCAAAGGACAGGGTAGAGACCCAGTACTTC. V gene TRBV5-8 combines with J gene TRBJ2-5; 8 bases align to TRBD1. CDR1 and CDR2 (germline): SGHTS, YDEGEE. This CDR3 has 14 residues. With V trimmed by 3 bases and J by 4 bases, 5 bases remained unmatched.

The chain carries TRBV6-2 or TRBV6-3 and TRBJ2-2, with a tentative D call TRBD2 (6 bases). Germline CDR1 reads MNHEY; CDR2 reads SVGEGT. V was pared by 5 bases and J by 4 bases, with 14 bases between. The CDR3 covers 15 residues. The CDR3 DNA reads TGTGCCAGCAGTACTAGCAGGGTTCCCACCGGGGAGCTGTTTTTT. Its translation is CASSTSRVPTGELFF.

The rearrangement uses TRBV29-1 and TRBJ2-1; possibly TRBD2 for D (6 bases). The CDR3 sequence is 14 residues long. The germline V gene has CDR1 SQVTM and CDR2 ANQGSEA. The ends were cut back, 7 bases at V and 3 bases at J, with 16 bases in the middle. Written as DNA, the CDR3 is TGCAGCGCCCCGGGTAGCGGAGACTACAATGAGCAGTTCTTC. Amino acids: CSAPGSGDYNEQFF.

The rearrangement joins TRBV29-1 to TRBJ2-7; 8 nucleotides agree with TRBD1. Germline assignment: CDR1 SQVTM and CDR2 ANQGSEA. With 7 bases clipped from V and 1 base from J, the junction kept 3 bases outside the gene matches. The CDR3 consists of 12 residues. The DNA for the CDR3 is TGCAGCGCTCGACAGGGGTCCTACGAGCAGTACTTC. It is translated as CSARQGSYEQYF.

The V and J genes are TRBV5-1 and TRBJ2-3; weak D call: TRBD2 (6 bases). Trimming shortened V by 4 bases and J by 4 bases, and 16 bases separated the two germline ends. Germline CDR1 is SGHRS and CDR2 is YFSETQ. There are 15 residues in the CDR3. DNA for the CDR3: TGCGCCAGCAGCCTCGGCGGGGCTGGGGCAGATACGCAGTATTTT. It translates to CASSLGGAGADTQYF.

The rearrangement joins TRBV7-9 to TRBJ2-7; a possible D gene is TRBD1 (6 bases). V lost 4 bases to trimming and J lost 3 bases, with 13 bases between them. Looked up from germline, CDR1 is SEHNR and CDR2 is FQNEAQ (reference sequence). The CDR3 covers 14 residues. This CDR3 reads CASSSAGTSYEQYF. As DNA, the CDR3 is TGTGCCAGCAGCTCGGCCGGGACAAGCTACGAGCAGTACTTC.

CDR3 DNA sequence: TGTGCCAGCAGGCCCTTAGCATTGTCTCAGGCGCCTCGGGGTTCACCCCTCCACTTT. Protein: CASRPLALSQAPRGSPLHF. The chain carries TRBV27 and TRBJ1-6; D not resolved. The V gene lost 6 bases and the J gene lost 9 bases, with 30 bases spanning the gap. The CDR3 is 19 residues long. Per the germline V gene, CDR1 is MNHEY and CDR2 is SMNVEV (reference sequence).

This chain joins TRBV9 and TRBJ2-5; 9 bases map to TRBD2. CDR1 and CDR2 from the germline V gene are SGDLS and YYNGEE. The CDR3 has 16 residues. With V trimmed by 3 bases and J by 5 bases, 11 bases remained unmatched. DNA of the CDR3: TGTGCCAGCAGCGCTGCCAATAGCGGGAGTAGGGAGACCCAGTACTTC. Translating it yields CASSAANSGSRETQYF.

The table lists this clone with a few counts. The CDR3 loop reads CASSSKTENYGYTF. The CDR3 coding sequence is TGTGCCAGCAGCTCGAAGACGGAGAACTATGGCTACACCTTC. The chain couples TRBV5-4 to TRBJ1-2, with D uncertain. Looked up from germline, CDR1 is SGHNT and CDR2 is YYREEE (reference sequence). This CDR3 has 14 residues. V dropped 3 bases and J dropped 2 bases, with 11 bases sitting between them. The full variable domain, completed using reference TRBV5-4 and TRBJ1-2, is ETGVTQSPTHLIKTRGQQVTLRCSSQSGHNTVSWYQQALGQGPQFIFQYYREEENGRGNFPPRFSGLQFPNYSSELNVNALELDDSALYLCASSSKTENYGYTFGSGTRLTVV.

This chain links TRBV3-1 (or the pseudogene TRBV3-2) with TRBJ2-1; 14 nucleotides line up with TRBD2. Germline loops: CDR1 LGHDT, CDR2 YNNKEL (reference sequence). After removal of 3 bases from V and 9 bases from J, the junction contained 1 base not matched to a gene. CDR3 size: 14 residues. This CDR3 reads CASSQGTSGSEQFF. CDR3 DNA sequence: TGTGCCAGCAGCCAGGGGACTAGCGGGAGTGAGCAGTTCTTC.

This clone was counted a few times. This sequence joins TRBV5-8 and TRBJ2-6, with TRBD2 as a possible D gene (5 bases). The CDR3 loop spans 16 amino acids. V dropped 3 bases and J dropped 1 base, with 11 bases sitting between them. CDR1 and CDR2 from the germline V gene are SGHTS and YDEGEE. Here the CDR3 reads CASSSYRESGANVLTF. CDR3 coding DNA: TGTGCCAGCAGCTCCTATCGGGAATCTGGGGCCAACGTCCTGACTTTC.

This clone was observed a single time. The rearrangement uses TRBV11-2 and TRBJ2-7; D unresolved. Germline CDR1 and CDR2: SGHAT and FQNNGV. The V end was cut by 1 base, the J end by 0 bases, with 13 bases between. This CDR3 region has 16 residues. CDR3 in amino acids: CASSLVFSSNSYEQYF. CDR3 DNA: TGTGCCAGCAGCTTAGTATTCTCGAGTAACTCCTACGAGCAGTACTTC.

The J gene is TRBJ1-5, the V gene TRBV3-1 (or the pseudogene TRBV3-2), with D possibly matching TRBD1 (6 bases). V shed 4 bases and J shed 3 bases, with 10 bases lying between them. The germline gives CDR1 LGHDT, CDR2 YNNKEL (reference sequence). The CDR3 extends over 14 amino acids. Written as DNA, the CDR3 is TGTGCCAGCAGCCCTGGACAGCACAATCAGCCCCAGCATTTT. It codes for CASSPGQHNQPQHF.

The chain couples TRBV29-1 to TRBJ1-2, with D maybe TRBD1 (6 bases). The CDR3 spans 14 residues. Germline CDR1 is SQVTM and CDR2 is ANQGSEA. V was pared by 3 bases and J by 2 bases, with 13 bases between. The CDR3 protein is CSVEARGPNYGYTF. In DNA, the CDR3 is TGCAGCGTTGAGGCCAGGGGCCCCAACTATGGCTACACCTTC.

J is TRBJ1-5 and V is TRBV11-1, with D possibly TRBD1 on 6 matching bases. Trimming removed 6 bases from V and 4 bases from J, with 10 bases in between. Germline V CDR1 and CDR2: SGHAT, FQDESV (reference sequence). The CDR3 has 13 amino acids. CDR3 bases: TGTGCCAGCAGTCCCGGGACAAATCAGCCCCAGCATTTT. This sequence encodes CASSPGTNQPQHF.

The rearrangement joins TRBV6-6 to TRBJ2-5; 11 bases agree with TRBD2. The CDR3 has 15 amino acids. CDR1 MNHNY and CDR2 SVGAGI come from the germline V gene (reference sequence). With V trimmed by 8 bases and J by 0 bases, 5 bases remained unmatched. The CDR3 here is CASFGLAGHQETQYF. The CDR3 DNA sequence: TGTGCCAGCTTCGGACTAGCGGGCCACCAAGAGACCCAGTACTTC.

The chain links TRBV7-2 to TRBJ2-1; 12 bases map to TRBD2. Trimming at V came to 7 bases and at J to 4 bases, leaving 5 bases not matched to a gene. The germline V gene encodes CDR1 SGHTA and CDR2 FQGNSA. The CDR3 contains 15 residues. The DNA of the CDR3 is TGTGCCAGCACCCCGGGACTAGCGGGTTACAATGAGCAGTTCTTC. It translates to CASTPGLAGYNEQFF.

This rearrangement joins TRBV14 to TRBJ2-1; 10 nucleotides match TRBD2. With V trimmed by 4 bases and J by 6 bases, 6 bases remained unmatched. Germline CDR1 is SGHDN and CDR2 is FVKESK. The CDR3 is 15 amino acids. CDR3 sequence: CASSPGLARSNEQFF. The CDR3 region has the DNA TGTGCCAGCAGCCCGGGACTAGCGAGGTCCAATGAGCAGTTCTTC. Full variable domain (rest looked up from reference TRBV14 and TRBJ2-1): EAGVTQFPSHSVIEKGQTVTLRCDPISGHDNLYWYRRVMGKEIKFLLHFVKESKQDESGMPNNRFLAERTGGTYSTLKVQPAELEDSGVYFCASSPGLARSNEQFFGPGTRLTVL.

The chain is built from TRBV2 and TRBJ1-6; TRBD1 might be the D (6 bases). The CDR3 is made up of 14 amino acids. Germline lookup yields CDR1 SNHLY and CDR2 FYNNEI. This CDR3 is CGCSPDRGNSPLHF. The CDR3 nucleotides are TGTGGCTGCAGTCCGGACAGAGGAAATTCACCCCTCCACTTT.

The chain has TRBV4-1 and TRBJ2-7; 9 bases fit TRBD2. CDR3 size: 16 residues. The germline CDR1 and CDR2 sequences are MGHRA and YSYEKL. Trimming at V came to 0 bases and at J to 1 base, leaving 4 bases not matched to a gene. CDR3 bases: TGCGCCAGCAGCCAAGAGCCTAGCGGGATATCCTACGAGCAGTACTTC. This codes for CASSQEPSGISYEQYF.

This clone was picked up many times. The rearrangement joins TRBV29-1 to TRBJ1-4; tentative D call: TRBD1 (5 bases). V was pared by 0 bases and J by 2 bases, with 13 bases between. This CDR3 is built from 16 residues. CDR1 is SQVTM, CDR2 ANQGSEA, per germline. In DNA form, the CDR3 reads TGCAGCGTTGAAGATGGACGGGACTCCACTAATGAAAAACTGTTTTTT. Amino acids: CSVEDGRDSTNEKLFF. Variable domain in full (rest from reference TRBV29-1 and TRBJ1-4): SAVISQKPSRDICQRGTSLTIQCQVDSQVTMMFWYRQQPGQSLTLIATANQGSEATYESGFVIDKFPISRPNLTFSTLTVSNMSPEDSSIYLCSVEDGRDSTNEKLFFGSGTQLSVL.

This chain connects TRBV11-3 to TRBJ2-1, with 9 bases aligning to TRBD1. The ends lost 4 bases at V and 5 bases at J; junction bases unmatched: 6. The CDR3 consists of 15 residues. The germline V gene has CDR1 SGHNT and CDR2 YENEEA. CDR3 DNA: TGTGCCAGCAGCTCCGAACGGGACAGGGACAATGAGCAGTTCTTC. Translation gives CASSSERDRDNEQFF.

The gene calls are TRBV19 and TRBJ1-2, with D unclear. CDR3 size: 16 residues. V shed 4 bases and J shed 0 bases, with 15 bases lying between them. Germline loops: CDR1 LNHDA, CDR2 SQIVND (reference sequence). CDR3 bases: TGTGCCAGTAGTACACCTGGAGAGCCGTCTAACTATGGCTACACCTTC. Amino acid sequence: CASSTPGEPSNYGYTF. The full variable domain, completed using reference TRBV19 and TRBJ1-2, is DGGITQSPKYLFRKEGQNVTLSCEQNLNHDAMYWYRQDPGQGLRLIYYSQIVNDFQKGDIAEGYSVSREKKESFPLTVTSAQKNPTAFYLCASSTPGEPSNYGYTFGSGTRLTVV.